Shown below are 18 T cell receptor beta chains from a single sample sequenced in a study of T cells in women clearing cervical HPV infection. Data came from immunoSEQ multiplex PCR; TCRdb stores just in-frame clones and leaves some out. Its table lists approximately 32,000 clones. Sequenced material: blood buffy coat. Every receptor here comes from a woman between 18 and 69 years old with a cervical HPV16 infection that either progressed to CIN3+ or cleared (not recorded which).

Turning to this clone: The CDR3 is cut off 3 residues early in the read; its end comes from the germline J gene. The chain has TRBV20-1 and TRBJ2-2; TRBD2 matches at 7 bases. The ends lost 5 bases at V and 4 bases at J; junction bases unmatched: 7. The germline V gene encodes CDR1 DFQATT and CDR2 SNEGSKA (reference sequence). This CDR3 is built from 14 residues. CDR3 DNA (partial): TGCAGTGCTTTGGGGGGGACGGGCACCGGGGAG. Protein sequence: CSALGGTGTGE. The entire CDR3 protein reads CSALGGTGTGELFF.

A remark on this clone: Coverage ceases 3 residues before the CDR3 finishes, and the germline J gene fills in the end. This rearrangement joins TRBV10-3 to TRBJ2-3; TRBD2 matches at 11 bases. Germline CDR1 reads ENHRY; CDR2 reads SYGVKD. The CDR3 is 14 amino acids. V dropped 7 bases and J dropped 5; count of bases not matched to a gene: 5. This CDR3 is CAITIAGGQDTQYF. The part of the CDR3 DNA that was read is TGTGCCATCACTATAGCGGGGGGGCAAGATACG.

Notes on this clone: Read data end 3 residues before the CDR3 end; the end is taken from the germline J gene. The chain couples TRBV7-9 to TRBJ1-2; D is unresolved. CDR3 length: 13 amino acids. Germline V gene sequence: CDR1 SEHNR, CDR2 FQNEAQ (reference sequence). The germline V and J ends were trimmed by 2 bases and 3 bases, with 7 bases remaining between them. CDR3 sequence reads: CASSLSTDYGYTF. CDR3 DNA, as far as it was read: TGTGCCAGCAGCTTAAGCACCGACTATGGC. The full variable domain, its missing parts supplied by reference TRBV7-9 and TRBJ1-2, is DTGVSQNPRHKITKRGQNVTFRCDPISEHNRLYWYRQTLGQGPEFLTYFQNEAQLEKSRLLSDRFSAERPKGSFSTLEIQRTEQGDSAMYLCASSLSTDYGYTFGSGTRLTVV.

As to this clone: The read gets to within 3 residues of the CDR3 end, and the germline J gene fills in the rest. V and J are TRBV7-2 and TRBJ2-5; D is undetermined. V lost 3 bases to trimming and J lost 5 bases, with 7 bases between them. Germline lookup yields CDR1 SGHTA and CDR2 FQGNSA. The CDR3 extends over 12 amino acids. The CDR3 loop is CASSFLRETQYF. The DNA read from the CDR3 is TGTGCCAGCAGCTTTCTGAGGGAGACC.

On this clone: Coverage ceases 3 residues before the CDR3 finishes, and the germline J gene fills in the end. The chain links TRBV12-5 to TRBJ2-1; the match to TRBD2 covers 7 bases. The CDR3 length is 14 residues. J gave up 9 bases and V 5 bases, and 10 bases lay outside the gene matches. Germline loops: CDR1 LGHNT, CDR2 FRNRAP. Incomplete CDR3 DNA: TGTGCTAGTGGTCAGGGAGGGGCGTTTGGTGAG. Translation: CASGQGGAFGE. The entire CDR3 protein is CASGQGGAFGEQFF.

As to this clone: The sequence runs out 3 residues before the end of the CDR3; the remainder is reconstructed from the germline J gene. The chain recombines TRBV7-8 with TRBJ1-2; 9 nucleotides line up with TRBD1. Germline V gives CDR1 SGHVS, CDR2 FQNEAQ. The CDR3 runs 16 residues. J gave up 4 bases and V 3 bases, and 9 bases lay outside the gene matches. The CDR3 loop reads CASSLLGDRDFYGYTF. The CDR3 bases that were read are TGTGCCAGCAGCTTGCTTGGGGACAGGGATTTCTATGGC.

Notes on this clone: The sequenced fragment ends 3 residues before the CDR3 boundary, so the rest is inferred from the germline J gene. This chain uses TRBV19 with TRBJ2-3, with TRBD1 identical over 7 bases. V shed 0 bases, J shed 1 base, and the junction held 4 bases outside the gene matches. This CDR3 has 16 residues. The V gene's germline CDR1 is LNHDA and CDR2 SQIVND (reference sequence). CDR3 DNA (partial): TGTGCCAGTAGTATAGATGACAGGGTGGGCACAGATACG. Its protein product is CASSIDDRVGTDT. The full CDR3 reads CASSIDDRVGTDTQYF.

As to this clone: The CDR3 end lies 3 residues beyond the end of the read and is filled in from the germline J gene. The V gene is TRBV20-1, the J gene TRBJ2-2; TRBD2 matches 12 bases. The J segment lost 4 bases and the V segment lost 0 bases, leaving 6 bases of the junction unmatched. Looked up from germline, CDR1 is DFQATT and CDR2 is SNEGSKA (reference sequence). This CDR3 region has 17 residues. The CDR3 bases that were read are TGCAGTGCTAGAGACAGACTAGCGGGGGCCATCACCGGGGAG. It translates to CSARDRLAGAITGE. The whole CDR3 region reads CSARDRLAGAITGELFF.

As concerns this clone: The CDR3 end is not reached by the read, which stops 3 residues before it; the germline J gene fills it in. The chain couples TRBV20-1 to TRBJ2-3, with D uncertain. V lost 0 bases and J 4 bases, leaving 8 bases between the germline ends. The CDR3 covers 13 residues. CDR1 and CDR2 (germline): DFQATT, SNEGSKA (reference sequence). Incomplete CDR3 DNA: TGCAGTGCTAGAGACCTATTACCAGATACG. It codes for CSARDLLPDT. Given in full, the CDR3 is CSARDLLPDTQYF.

Note on this clone: From the germline J gene comes the end of the CDR3, since the read stops 3 residues before it. V and J are TRBV9 and TRBJ2-2; 13 bases are shared with TRBD2. There are 15 residues in the CDR3. Germline V gene data show CDR1 as SGDLS and CDR2 as YYNGEE. CDR3 DNA (partial): TGTGCCAGCAGCGTCCGGACTAGCGGGGGTGGAGAG. Translation gives CASSVRTSGGGE. The full CDR3 sequence reads CASSVRTSGGGELFF.

In regard to this clone: The read stops 3 residues short of the end of the CDR3; the missing end is completed from the germline J gene. The chain has TRBV7-6 and TRBJ2-4; D might be TRBD2 (6 bases). This CDR3 is 14 amino acids long. The germline gives CDR1 SGHVS, CDR2 FNYEAQ. CDR3 in amino acids: CASSLDGGQYGQYF. The part of the CDR3 DNA that was read is TGTGCCAGCAGCTTAGATGGAGGGCAGTATGGT.

Concerning this clone itself: Sequencing ends 3 residues short of the CDR3 end; the germline J gene provides the rest. The chain couples TRBV7-2 to TRBJ1-5; no firm D call. Trimming removed 1 base at V and 2 bases at J, with 6 bases between. The CDR3 covers 14 residues. The V gene's germline CDR1 is SGHTA and CDR2 FQGNSA. CDR3 DNA (partial): TGTGCCAGCAGCTTAGAGGGCGGCAATCAGCCC. Encoded protein: CASSLEGGNQP. The entire CDR3 reads CASSLEGGNQPQHF. Full variable domain (outside the CDR3, taken from reference TRBV7-2 and TRBJ1-5): GAGVSQSPSNKVTEKGKDVELRCDPISGHTALYWYRQSLGQGLEFLIYFQGNSAPDKSGLPSDRFSAERTGGSVSTLTIQRTQQEDSAVYLCASSLEGGNQPQHFGDGTRLSIL.

About this clone: With the read ending 3 residues before the CDR3 end, the germline J gene is used to fill in that end. V usage is TRBV10-1 and J usage is TRBJ2-3, with TRBD2 identical over 12 bases. Germline CDR1 and CDR2: WNHNN and SYGVQD (reference sequence). With V trimmed by 0 bases and J by 2 bases, 3 bases remained unmatched. The CDR3 runs to 17 residues. The CDR3 is CASSESPSGGVTDTQYF. The DNA read from the CDR3 is TGCGCCAGCAGTGAGTCGCCTAGCGGGGGGGTCACAGATACG.

In regard to this clone: From the germline J gene comes the end of the CDR3, since the read stops 3 residues before it. The chain joins TRBV6-1 to TRBJ1-2, with 10 bases aligning to TRBD1. CDR3 length equals 13 residues. Germline V gene sequence: CDR1 MNHNS, CDR2 SASEGT. CDR3 sequence: CASSDRDRGGYTF. CDR3 DNA (partial): TGTGCCAGCAGTGATCGGGACAGGGGAGGC.

On this clone: Read coverage stops 3 residues before the CDR3 terminus; the germline J gene supplies the remainder. The chain combines TRBV5-1 with TRBJ2-1, with 10 positions matching TRBD2. The CDR3 consists of 15 residues. V lost 4 bases, J lost 3 bases, and 4 bases stayed unmatched. CDR1 and CDR2 (germline): SGHRS, YFSETQ. CDR3 DNA, as far as it was read: TGCGCCAGCAGCCAAGGACTAGCGGACTACAATGAG. Its protein product is CASSQGLADYNE. The entire CDR3 is CASSQGLADYNEQFF. The variable domain in full, completed from reference TRBV5-1 and TRBJ2-1, reads KAGVTQTPRYLIKTRGQQVTLSCSPISGHRSVSWYQQTPGQGLQFLFEYFSETQRNKGNFPGRFSGRQFSNSRSEMNVSTLELGDSALYLCASSQGLADYNEQFFGPGTRLTVL.

Comment on this clone: The CDR3 end falls 3 residues outside the read, so it is completed with the germline J gene. The V and J genes are TRBV20-1 and TRBJ1-1, with D perhaps TRBD1 (6 bases). Germline CDR1 DFQATT, CDR2 SNEGSKA (reference sequence). The CDR3 is made up of 15 amino acids. The ends were cut back, 3 bases at V and 5 bases at J, with 19 bases in the middle. The CDR3 is CSASPDSYSKTEAFF. The part of the CDR3 DNA that was read is TGCAGTGCTAGCCCGGACAGTTATTCTAAGACTGAA.

With regard to this clone: With the read ending 3 residues before the CDR3 end, the germline J gene is used to fill in that end. V and J are TRBV12-3 or TRBV12-4 and TRBJ2-7, with 9 bases matching TRBD2. The trim removed 3 bases at V and 4 bases at J, leaving 7 bases unmatched. This CDR3 is 15 amino acids long. The CDR3 protein is CASSFRRGGDYEQYF. CDR3 DNA, as far as it was read: TGTGCCAGCAGTTTCCGGCGGGGGGGCGATTACGAG.

About this clone: The read comes to an end 3 residues before the CDR3 does, leaving the germline J gene to fill in the end. The V gene is TRBV12-3 or TRBV12-4, the J gene TRBJ2-2; 7 nucleotides line up with TRBD1. The CDR3 spans 16 residues. The junction had 3 bases not matched to a gene; V was cut back by 2 bases and J by 0 bases. CDR3 bases read: TGTGCCAGCAGTTTACCGGACAGGTCGAACACCGGGGAG. Translated, it gives CASSLPDRSNTGE. The CDR3 as a whole reads CASSLPDRSNTGELFF.